A single sample is the source of the 8 T cell receptor beta chains below, sequenced in a study of blood T cell repertoires in COVID-19. Sequenced by immunoSEQ multiplex PCR; TCRdb stores in-frame clones only, minus some. The profile shows 200,000 to 250,000 clones, roughly 88% of them singletons. The sequenced sample was PBMCs or T cells enriched from blood (not recorded which). Every receptor here comes from a woman in her forties or fifties with acute COVID-19.

In this sample, this clone turned up once. The chain is built from TRBV12-3 or TRBV12-4 and TRBJ1-2, with 9 bases fitting TRBD1. This CDR3 contains 13 residues. V gave up 5 bases and J gave up 2 bases; unmatched junction bases: 0. CDR3 residues: CASSGQGNYGYTF. The CDR3 nucleotides are TGTGCCAGCAGTGGACAGGGGAACTATGGCTACACCTTC.

This clone was seen only a few times. This chain uses TRBV28 with TRBJ1-1; 7 nucleotides agree with TRBD1. The V and J ends lost 4 bases and 7 bases, in that order; junction bases with no gene match: 6. This CDR3 comprises 13 residues. Germline V gives CDR1 MDHEN, CDR2 SYDVKM. This CDR3 is CASSSYDRVEAFF. The DNA for the CDR3 is TGTGCCAGCAGTTCCTACGACAGGGTTGAAGCTTTCTTT.

This sequence joins TRBV6-5 and TRBJ2-1, with TRBD2 matching 9 bases. The germline gives CDR1 MNHEY, CDR2 SVGAGI. The CDR3 is 15 residues long. Trimming at V came to 6 bases and at J to 2 bases, leaving 5 bases not matched to a gene. The chain's CDR3 is CASRPGLAPYNEQFF. The CDR3 DNA is TGTGCCAGCAGGCCGGGACTAGCTCCCTACAATGAGCAGTTCTTC.

The genes are TRBV7-8 and TRBJ2-7; 9 bases map to TRBD2. There are 15 residues in the CDR3. V dropped 1 base and J dropped 2; count of bases not matched to a gene: 3. Germline V lookup: CDR1 SGHVS, CDR2 FQNEAQ. CDR3 sequence: CASSLGASGTYEQYF. CDR3 DNA: TGTGCCAGCAGCTTAGGGGCTAGCGGGACCTACGAGCAGTACTTC. Combining the CDR3 with reference TRBV7-8 and TRBJ2-7 gives the whole variable domain GAGVSQSPRYKVAKRGQDVALRCDPISGHVSLFWYQQALGQGPEFLTYFQNEAQLDKSGLPSDRFFAERPEGSVSTLKIQRTQQEDSAVYLCASSLGASGTYEQYFGPGTRLTVT.

The rearrangement uses TRBV7-9 and TRBJ2-1; the match to TRBD1 covers 9 bases. Germline V gene data show CDR1 as SEHNR and CDR2 as FQNEAQ (reference sequence). The CDR3 covers 15 residues. Trimming cost V 5 bases and J 6 bases; bases outside gene matches: 8. The CDR3 DNA follows: TGTGCCAGCAGCATTGGGACAGGGTGGGTCAATGAGCAGTTCTTC. It encodes CASSIGTGWVNEQFF.

This chain connects TRBV7-2 to TRBJ2-5; TRBD2 agrees at 10 bases. This CDR3 spans 14 amino acids. J gave up 5 bases and V 4 bases, and 4 bases lay outside the gene matches. Looked up from germline, CDR1 is SGHTA and CDR2 is FQGNSA. The CDR3 region has the DNA TGTGCCAGCAGCTCGGGACTAGCGCAGGAGACCCAGTACTTC. Protein: CASSSGLAQETQYF.

The chain combines TRBV15 with TRBJ2-5; 10 bases map to TRBD2. Per the germline V gene, CDR1 is LNHNV and CDR2 is YYDKDF (reference sequence). This CDR3 is 18 amino acids long. The V and J ends lost 8 bases and 5 bases, in that order; junction bases with no gene match: 20. CDR3 sequence reads: CATGSLSSSGRAFETQYF. In DNA, the CDR3 is TGTGCCACCGGTTCGTTATCTTCCAGCGGGAGGGCTTTCGAGACCCAGTACTTC. Using reference TRBV15 and TRBJ2-5 for the parts outside the CDR3, the full variable domain is DAMVIQNPRYQVTQFGKPVTLSCSQTLNHNVMYWYQQKSSQAPKLLFHYYDKDFNNEADTPDNFQSRRPNTSFCFLDIRSPGLGDTAMYLCATGSLSSSGRAFETQYFGPGTRLLVL.

This rearrangement joins TRBV6-5 to TRBJ1-5, with TRBD1 as a possible D gene (6 bases). V gave up 6 bases and J gave up 3 bases, with 15 bases separating them. CDR3 length equals 15 residues. The germline V gene encodes CDR1 MNHEY and CDR2 SVGAGI. In DNA, the CDR3 is TGTGCCAGCAGCCGTGGGACACGCGCCAATCAGCCCCAGCATTTT. Translation: CASSRGTRANQPQHF.